A single TCR beta chain is shown here with its context. Data came from immunoSEQ multiplex PCR; TCRdb stores just in-frame clones and leaves some out. The sample lists about 230,000 clones; 60% to 70% were seen once. The J segment lost 0 bases and the V segment lost 6 bases, leaving 7 bases of the junction unmatched. Germline CDR1 reads ENHRY; CDR2 reads SYGVKD. There are 15 residues in the CDR3. This specimen comes from a study of shared clonotypes between healthy human individuals. This TCR was recovered from a man younger than 40 in good health. The sequencing input was memory CD4+ T cells sorted from blood. Indicated subset: CD45RA-negative fraction. This chain links TRBV10-3 with TRBJ2-7, with 8 bases that match TRBD1. CDR3 sequence reads: CAIRGTGANSYEQYF. The CDR3 DNA is TGTGCCATCAGGGGGACAGGCGCCAACTCCTACGAGCAGTACTTC.